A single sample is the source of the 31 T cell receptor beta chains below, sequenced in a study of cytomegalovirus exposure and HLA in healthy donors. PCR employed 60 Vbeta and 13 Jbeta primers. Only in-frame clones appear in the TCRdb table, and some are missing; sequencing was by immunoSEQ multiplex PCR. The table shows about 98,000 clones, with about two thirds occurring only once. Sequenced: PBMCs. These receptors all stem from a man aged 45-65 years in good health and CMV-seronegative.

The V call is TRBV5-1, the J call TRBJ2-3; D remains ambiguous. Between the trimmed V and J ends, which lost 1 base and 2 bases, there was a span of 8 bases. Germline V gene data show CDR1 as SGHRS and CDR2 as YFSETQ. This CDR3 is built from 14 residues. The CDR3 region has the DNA TGCGCCAGCAGCTTGAGCCTGCTCACAGATACGCAGTATTTT. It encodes CASSLSLLTDTQYF.

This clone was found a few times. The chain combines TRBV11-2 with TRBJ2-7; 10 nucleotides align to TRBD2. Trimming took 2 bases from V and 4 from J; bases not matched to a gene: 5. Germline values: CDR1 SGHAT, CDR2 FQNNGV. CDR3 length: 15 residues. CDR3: CASSLRRLAGYEQYF. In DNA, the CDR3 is TGTGCCAGCAGCTTAAGGAGACTAGCGGGTTACGAGCAGTACTTC.

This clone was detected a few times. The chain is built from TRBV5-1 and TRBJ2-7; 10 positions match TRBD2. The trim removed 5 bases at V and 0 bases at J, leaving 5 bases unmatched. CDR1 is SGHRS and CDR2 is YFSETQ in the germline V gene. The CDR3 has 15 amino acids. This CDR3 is CASRPTSGPSYEQYF. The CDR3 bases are TGCGCCAGCAGACCGACTAGCGGGCCCTCCTACGAGCAGTACTTC.

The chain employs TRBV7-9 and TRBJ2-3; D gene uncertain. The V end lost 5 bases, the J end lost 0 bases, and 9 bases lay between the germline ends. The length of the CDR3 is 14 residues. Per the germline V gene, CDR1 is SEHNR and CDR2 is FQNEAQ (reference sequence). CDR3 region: CASSLSVSTDTQYF. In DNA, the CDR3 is TGTGCCAGCAGCCTGAGCGTTAGCACAGATACGCAGTATTTT.

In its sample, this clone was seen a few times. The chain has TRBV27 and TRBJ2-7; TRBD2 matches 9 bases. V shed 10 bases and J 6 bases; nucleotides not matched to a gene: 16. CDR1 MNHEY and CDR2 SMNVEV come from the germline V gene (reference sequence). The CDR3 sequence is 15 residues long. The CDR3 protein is CATSIAGAGEGEQYF. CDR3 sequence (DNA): TGTGCCACCTCTATAGCGGGAGCCGGGGAGGGCGAGCAGTACTTC.

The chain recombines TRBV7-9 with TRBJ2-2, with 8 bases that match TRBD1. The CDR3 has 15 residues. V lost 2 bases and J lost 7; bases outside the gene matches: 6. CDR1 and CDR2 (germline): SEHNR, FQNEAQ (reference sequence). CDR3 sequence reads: CASSLIQGAGGELFF. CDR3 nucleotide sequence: TGTGCCAGCAGCTTAATCCAGGGGGCTGGCGGGGAGCTGTTTTTT.

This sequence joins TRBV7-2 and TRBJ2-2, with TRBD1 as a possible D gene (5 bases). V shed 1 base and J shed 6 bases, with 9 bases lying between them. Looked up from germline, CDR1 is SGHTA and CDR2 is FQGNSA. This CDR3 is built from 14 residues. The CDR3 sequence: CASSLVQGAGELFF. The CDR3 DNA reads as TGTGCCAGCAGCTTAGTGCAGGGCGCCGGGGAGCTGTTTTTT. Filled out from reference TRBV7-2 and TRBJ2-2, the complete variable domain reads GAGVSQSPSNKVTEKGKDVELRCDPISGHTALYWYRQSLGQGLEFLIYFQGNSAPDKSGLPSDRFSAERTGGSVSTLTIQRTQQEDSAVYLCASSLVQGAGELFFGEGSRLTVL.

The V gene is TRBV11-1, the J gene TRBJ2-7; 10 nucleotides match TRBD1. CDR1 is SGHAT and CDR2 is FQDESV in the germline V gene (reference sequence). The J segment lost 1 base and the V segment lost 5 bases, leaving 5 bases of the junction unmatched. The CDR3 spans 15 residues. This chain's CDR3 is CASSAPGQGSYEQYF. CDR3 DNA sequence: TGTGCCAGCAGCGCGCCGGGACAGGGGTCCTACGAGCAGTACTTC.

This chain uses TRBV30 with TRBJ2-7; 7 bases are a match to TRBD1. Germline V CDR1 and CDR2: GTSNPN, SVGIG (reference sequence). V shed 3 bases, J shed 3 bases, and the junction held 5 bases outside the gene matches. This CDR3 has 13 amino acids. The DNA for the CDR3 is TGTGCCTGGAGCGGACAGGTTAGCTACGAGCAGTACTTC. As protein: CAWSGQVSYEQYF.

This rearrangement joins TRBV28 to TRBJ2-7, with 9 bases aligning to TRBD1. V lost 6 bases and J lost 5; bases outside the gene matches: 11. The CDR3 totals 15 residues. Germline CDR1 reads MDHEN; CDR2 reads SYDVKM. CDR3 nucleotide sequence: TGTGCCAGCAGACTCCTCGGGACAGGGAACGACGAGCAGTACTTC. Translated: CASRLLGTGNDEQYF.

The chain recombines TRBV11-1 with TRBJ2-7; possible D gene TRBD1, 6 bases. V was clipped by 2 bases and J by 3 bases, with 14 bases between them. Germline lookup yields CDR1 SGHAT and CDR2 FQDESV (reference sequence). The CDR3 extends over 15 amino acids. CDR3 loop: CASSLMQGPLYEQYF. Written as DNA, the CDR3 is TGTGCCAGCAGCTTAATGCAGGGGCCCCTCTACGAGCAGTACTTC. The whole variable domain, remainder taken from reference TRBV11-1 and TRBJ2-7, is EAEVAQSPRYKITEKSQAVAFWCDPISGHATLYWYRQILGQGPELLVQFQDESVVDDSQLPKDRFSAERLKGVDSTLKIQPAELGDSAMYLCASSLMQGPLYEQYFGPGTRLTVT.

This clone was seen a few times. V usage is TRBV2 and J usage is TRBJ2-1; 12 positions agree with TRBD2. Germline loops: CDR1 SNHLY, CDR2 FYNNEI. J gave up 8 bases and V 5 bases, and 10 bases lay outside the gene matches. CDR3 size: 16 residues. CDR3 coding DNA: TGTGCCAGCAGTAAGGGACTAGCGGGTCCAGGGGATGAGCAGTTCTTC. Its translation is CASSKGLAGPGDEQFF. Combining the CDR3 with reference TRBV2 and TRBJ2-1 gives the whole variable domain EPEVTQTPSHQVTQMGQEVILRCVPISNHLYFYWYRQILGQKVEFLVSFYNNEISEKSEIFDDQFSVERPDGSNFTLKIRSTKLEDSAMYFCASSKGLAGPGDEQFFGPGTRLTVL.

The CDR3 sequence is CASLLRGQGYSNYGYTF. DNA for the CDR3: TGTGCCAGCTTACTCCGCGGACAGGGATACTCTAACTATGGCTACACCTTC. The J gene is TRBJ1-2, the V gene TRBV28; 8 bases are a match to TRBD1. The V and J ends lost 8 bases and 0 bases, in that order; junction bases with no gene match: 14. The CDR3 contains 17 residues. CDR1 is MDHEN and CDR2 is SYDVKM in the germline V gene.

CDR3 nucleotide sequence: TGTGCCAGCAGCTTGTGGGGCAGGGCGGTAGGTCAGCCCCAGCATTTT. This encodes CASSLWGRAVGQPQHF. The genes are TRBV5-6 and TRBJ1-5; possible D gene TRBD1, 5 bases. V was clipped by 1 base and J by 6 bases, with 17 bases between them. The CDR3 is made up of 16 amino acids. Germline-derived CDR1 and CDR2 are SGHDT and YYEEEE.

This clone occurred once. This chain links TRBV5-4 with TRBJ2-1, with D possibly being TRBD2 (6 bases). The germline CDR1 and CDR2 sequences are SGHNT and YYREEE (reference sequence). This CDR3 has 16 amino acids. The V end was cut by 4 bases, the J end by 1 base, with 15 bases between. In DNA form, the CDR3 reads TGTGCCAGCAGCCTCGGGACTTTTACTTCCTACAATGAGCAGTTCTTC. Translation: CASSLGTFTSYNEQFF.

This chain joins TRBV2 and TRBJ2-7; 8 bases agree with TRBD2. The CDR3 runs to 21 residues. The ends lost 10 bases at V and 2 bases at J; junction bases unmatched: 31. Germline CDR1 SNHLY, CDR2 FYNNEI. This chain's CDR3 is CATKSTGANTVIAGRTYEQYF. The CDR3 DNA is TGTGCCACCAAGTCAACAGGAGCCAACACAGTTATAGCGGGACGTACCTACGAGCAGTACTTC.

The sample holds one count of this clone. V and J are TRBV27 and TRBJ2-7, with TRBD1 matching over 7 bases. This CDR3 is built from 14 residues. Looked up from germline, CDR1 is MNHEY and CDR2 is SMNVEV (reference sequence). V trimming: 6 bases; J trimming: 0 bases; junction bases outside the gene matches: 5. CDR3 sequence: CASSPGTDSYEQYF. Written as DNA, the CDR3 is TGTGCCAGCAGCCCCGGGACAGACTCCTACGAGCAGTACTTC.

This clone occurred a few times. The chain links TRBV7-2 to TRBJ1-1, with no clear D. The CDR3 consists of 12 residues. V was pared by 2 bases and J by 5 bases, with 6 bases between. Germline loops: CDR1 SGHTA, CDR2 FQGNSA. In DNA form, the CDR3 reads TGTGCCAGCAGCTTACAGAAAACTGAAGCTTTCTTT. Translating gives CASSLQKTEAFF.

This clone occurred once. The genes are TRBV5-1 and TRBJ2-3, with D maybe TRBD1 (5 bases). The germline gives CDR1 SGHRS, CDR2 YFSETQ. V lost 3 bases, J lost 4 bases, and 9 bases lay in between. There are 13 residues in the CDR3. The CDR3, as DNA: TGCGCCAGCAGCTCCAGGGCGCCAGATACGCAGTATTTT. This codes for CASSSRAPDTQYF.

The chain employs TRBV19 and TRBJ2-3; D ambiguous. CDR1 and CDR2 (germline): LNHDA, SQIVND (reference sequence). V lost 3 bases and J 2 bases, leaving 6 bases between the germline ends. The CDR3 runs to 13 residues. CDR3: CASSIVPTDTQYF. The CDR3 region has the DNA TGTGCCAGTAGTATCGTTCCCACAGATACGCAGTATTTT.

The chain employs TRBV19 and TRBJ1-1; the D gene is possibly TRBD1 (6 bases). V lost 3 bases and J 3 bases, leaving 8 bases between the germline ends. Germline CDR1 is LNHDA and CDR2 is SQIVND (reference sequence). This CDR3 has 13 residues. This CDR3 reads CASSIKGDTEAFF. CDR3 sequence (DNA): TGTGCCAGTAGTATCAAGGGGGACACTGAAGCTTTCTTT.

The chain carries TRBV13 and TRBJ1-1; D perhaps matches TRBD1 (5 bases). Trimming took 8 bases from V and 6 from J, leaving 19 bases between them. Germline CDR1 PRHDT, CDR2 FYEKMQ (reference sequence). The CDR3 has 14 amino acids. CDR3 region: CASLRRGELAEAFF. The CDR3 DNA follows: TGTGCCAGCCTCCGGAGGGGCGAACTCGCTGAAGCTTTCTTT.

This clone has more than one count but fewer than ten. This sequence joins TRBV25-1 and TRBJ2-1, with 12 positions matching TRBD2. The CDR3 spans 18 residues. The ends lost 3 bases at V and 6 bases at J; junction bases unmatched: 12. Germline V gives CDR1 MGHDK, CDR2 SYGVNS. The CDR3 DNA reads TGTGCCAGCAGTGATCTTGGACTAGCGGGAACAAATGGCAATGAGCAGTTCTTC. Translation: CASSDLGLAGTNGNEQFF.

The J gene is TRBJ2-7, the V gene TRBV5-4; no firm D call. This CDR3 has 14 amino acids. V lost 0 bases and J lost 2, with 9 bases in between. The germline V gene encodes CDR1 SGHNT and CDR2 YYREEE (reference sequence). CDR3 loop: CASSLGVGAYEQYF. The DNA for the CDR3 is TGTGCCAGCAGCTTGGGGGTGGGCGCCTACGAGCAGTACTTC.

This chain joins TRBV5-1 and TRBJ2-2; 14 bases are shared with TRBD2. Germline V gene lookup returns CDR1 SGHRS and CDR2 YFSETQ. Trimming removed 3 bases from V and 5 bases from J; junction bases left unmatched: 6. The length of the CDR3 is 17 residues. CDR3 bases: TGCGCCAGCAGCTACGGACTAGCGGGGGGCAGTACCGGGGAGCTGTTTTTT. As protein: CASSYGLAGGSTGELFF.

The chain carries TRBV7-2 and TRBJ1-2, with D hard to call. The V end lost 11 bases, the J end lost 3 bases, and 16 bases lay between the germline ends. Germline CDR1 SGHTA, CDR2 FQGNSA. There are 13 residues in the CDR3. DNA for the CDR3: TGTGCCGGAGGGAGGAGCATTCACTATGGCTACACCTTC. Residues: CAGGRSIHYGYTF.

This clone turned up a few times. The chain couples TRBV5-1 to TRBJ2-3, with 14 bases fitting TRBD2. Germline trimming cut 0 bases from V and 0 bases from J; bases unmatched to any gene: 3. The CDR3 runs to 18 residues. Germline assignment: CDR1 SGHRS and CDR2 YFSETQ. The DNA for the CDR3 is TGCGCCAGCAGCTTGGATGGGACTAGCGGGGGAAGCACAGATACGCAGTATTTT. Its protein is CASSLDGTSGGSTDTQYF.

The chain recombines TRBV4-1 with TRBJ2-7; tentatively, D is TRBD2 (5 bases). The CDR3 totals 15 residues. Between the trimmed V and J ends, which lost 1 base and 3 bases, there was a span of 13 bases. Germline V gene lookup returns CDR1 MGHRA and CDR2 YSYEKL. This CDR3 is CASSQAAAAVYEQYF. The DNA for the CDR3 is TGCGCCAGCAGCCAAGCCGCGGCAGCGGTCTACGAGCAGTACTTC.

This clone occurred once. CDR3 bases: TGTGCCAGCAGTCAAGGACAGACCTCAGGCAATGAGCAGTTCTTC. It translates to CASSQGQTSGNEQFF. V usage is TRBV28 and J usage is TRBJ2-1; D is possibly TRBD1 (6 bases). Per the germline V gene, CDR1 is MDHEN and CDR2 is SYDVKM. The V gene lost 5 bases and the J gene lost 6 bases, with 17 bases spanning the gap. The CDR3 runs to 15 residues.

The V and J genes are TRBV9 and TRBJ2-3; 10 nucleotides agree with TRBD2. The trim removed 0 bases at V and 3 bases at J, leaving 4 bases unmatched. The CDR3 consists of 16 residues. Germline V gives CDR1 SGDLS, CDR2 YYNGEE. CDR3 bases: TGTGCCAGCAGCGTAGGGTCTAGCGGGGGAACAGATACGCAGTATTTT. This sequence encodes CASSVGSSGGTDTQYF.

Here the CDR3 DNA reads TGTGCCAGCAGTGACAGACAGTCCTCCTACGAGCAGTACTTC. Its protein is CASSDRQSSYEQYF. This chain uses TRBV6-1 with TRBJ2-7; maybe TRBD1 (5 bases). Trimming cost V 3 bases and J 0 bases, with 9 bases left between them. CDR3 length equals 14 residues. Germline-derived CDR1 and CDR2 are MNHNS and SASEGT.